This T cell receptor (beta chain) stems from a study of beta chain features in type 1 diabetes. Sequenced material consisted of expressed TCRB transcripts (all of the isolated RNA was reverse transcribed). Sequencing used immunoSEQ multiplex PCR; TCRdb keeps in-frame clones, though not all of them. Here the sample spans around 200,000 clones, around 13% being singletons. Trimming at V came to 6 bases and at J to 3 bases, leaving 3 bases not matched to a gene. The germline gives CDR1 LNHDA, CDR2 SQIVND (reference sequence). The CDR3 contains 14 residues. The table lists this clone with a few counts. The TCR sequence derives from a woman under 30 in good health. The J gene is TRBJ2-3, the V gene TRBV19, with TRBD1 matching 10 bases. Material: central memory CD4+ T cells from blood. The CDR3 DNA reads as TGTGCCAGTAGAGGGGACAGGGGAACAGATACGCAGTATTTT. This gives the protein CASRGDRGTDTQYF.